Listed here is a single TCR beta chain. Antigen specificity is unknown. This sample is part of a study of T cells in pancreatic ductal adenocarcinoma. Generated by immunoSEQ multiplex PCR, the TCRdb table keeps only in-frame clones and is missing some. In the table there are about 9,000 clones, 85% to 90% of which are singletons. The selected patients with pancreatic ductal adenocarcinoma had surgery but no neoadjuvant therapy. Looked up from germline, CDR1 is LNHNV and CDR2 is YYDKDF (reference sequence). The CDR3 sequence is 14 residues long. V was cut by 1 base and J by 8 bases, with 12 bases left in between. Overall study results and limits: The resected pancreatic cancer cohort was biased toward the minority with early-stage disease. Compared with tumor, blood showed more total productive templates and 7 to 9.5-fold more clonotypes. Mean clonality was about 0.12 in tumors and roughly 0.07 in blood, not significantly different. Comparisons of tumor and blood clonality may show falsely lower tumor diversity.

The sample comprised PBMCs. The rearrangement joins TRBV15 to TRBJ2-1; weak D call: TRBD2 (6 bases). The clonotype was recovered from a human donor with pancreatic ductal adenocarcinoma. The CDR3 DNA follows: TGTGCCACCAGCAGAGTACTAGCTTCGGATGAGCAGTTCTTC. Translating gives CATSRVLASDEQFF.